A selection of T cell receptor beta chains follows, all from one sample in a study of T cell responses to AZD1222 COVID-19 vaccine. Repertoires were generated with immunoSEQ multiplex PCR, while TCRdb's copy carries only in-frame clones and drops some. This sample carries roughly 120,000 clones, roughly 86% of them seen once, and the ten largest clones take roughly 13%. This specimen was peripheral blood, taken on day 0 of MenACWY control vaccination. Every receptor here comes from an adult in good health. CDR3s include the opening cysteine and the closing phenylalanine or tryptophan. Fields, in order: clone size, D gene, V gene, J gene, CDR3 protein, CDR3 DNA. A D gene is named only where the DNA matches it firmly. For some rows the clone size is stated as once, few or many, or as a class when expanded; others skip it.

>.|.|TRBV20-1|TRBJ2-5
CSAIRGTQYF
TGCAGTGCCATCCGGGGGACCCAGTACTTC
>few|.|TRBV7-2|TRBJ1-6
CASSSAYGSYNSPLHF
TGTGCCAGCAGCTCCGCATACGGCTCCTATAATTCACCCCTCCACTTT
>.|.|TRBV11-2|TRBJ1-1
CASSPLGPMNTEAFF
TGTGCCAGCAGCCCCTTGGGGCCAATGAACACTGAAGCTTTCTTT
>.|.|TRBV9|TRBJ1-5
CASSGGPGFNQPQHF
TGTGCCAGCAGCGGGGGACCAGGTTTCAATCAGCCCCAGCATTTT
>.|.|TRBV7-2|TRBJ1-1
CASSLRFMDTEAFF
TGTGCCAGCAGCTTACGTTTTATGGACACTGAAGCTTTCTTT
>.|.|TRBV24-1|TRBJ2-5
CATSEATSWETQYF
TGTGCCACCAGTGAGGCAACTAGTTGGGAGACCCAGTACTTC
>.|TRBD1|TRBV19|TRBJ2-3
CASGDRGSTDTQYF
TGTGCCAGTGGGGACAGGGGATCGACAGATACGCAGTATTTT
>.|TRBD1|TRBV7-3|TRBJ2-2
CASSLTLQGEELFF
TGTGCCAGCAGCTTAACGCTTCAGGGGGAAGAGCTGTTTTTT
>.|TRBD2|TRBV7-2|TRBJ2-1
CASSTPSGRNEQFF
TGTGCCAGCAGCACGCCTAGCGGGAGGAATGAGCAGTTCTTC
>.|TRBD2|TRBV28|TRBJ2-1
CASRTSGGPYNEQFF
TGTGCCAGCAGGACTAGCGGGGGCCCCTACAATGAGCAGTTCTTC
>few|.|TRBV5-1|TRBJ1-1
CASSLSPGEAEAFF
TGCGCCAGCAGCTTGTCTCCCGGGGAGGCTGAAGCTTTCTTT
>.|.|TRBV10-3|TRBJ1-1
CAISLGDTEAFF
TGTGCCATCTCATTAGGCGACACTGAAGCTTTCTTT
>.|TRBD1|TRBV5-6|TRBJ1-4
CASSLKQGAINEKLFF
TGTGCCAGCAGCTTAAAACAGGGGGCGATAAATGAAAAACTGTTTTTT
>.|TRBD1|TRBV4-3|TRBJ1-2
CASSQERDRSYGYTF
TGCGCCAGCAGCCAAGAGAGGGACAGGAGTTATGGCTACACCTTC
>.|TRBD1|TRBV9|TRBJ1-2
CASSSSPGTDYGYTF
TGTGCCAGCAGCTCCTCTCCCGGGACAGACTATGGCTACACCTTC
>.|TRBD1|TRBV28|TRBJ2-3
CASSYRGRLDTQYF
TGTGCCAGCAGTTACAGGGGGCGTTTAGATACGCAGTATTTT
>.|TRBD1|TRBV6-5|TRBJ1-4
CASIFWAGGEKLFF
TGTGCCAGCATTTTTTGGGCAGGGGGAGAAAAACTGTTTTTT
>.|TRBD1|TRBV27|TRBJ1-5
CASSLWTGQPQHF
TGTGCCAGCAGTTTATGGACAGGCCAACCCCAGCATTTT
>once|TRBD2|TRBV19|TRBJ2-7
CASSLVPGGYEQYF
TGTGCCAGTAGTTTAGTCCCGGGGGGCTACGAGCAGTACTTC
>.|TRBD1|TRBV10-1|TRBJ2-1
CASQPRTGPLGSYNEQFF
TGCGCCAGCCAGCCTAGGACAGGGCCCCTGGGCTCCTACAATGAGCAGTTCTTC
>few|.|TRBV13|TRBJ1-2
CATRGQASDYGYTF
TGTGCCACCAGGGGACAAGCCTCGGACTATGGCTACACCTTC
>.|TRBD2|TRBV13|TRBJ2-1
CASSSTGLAGELSYNEQFF
TGTGCCAGCAGCTCCACCGGACTAGCGGGAGAACTGTCCTACAATGAGCAGTTCTTC
>once|.|TRBV6-1|TRBJ2-1
CASSEEADLGYEQFF
TGTGCCAGCAGTGAAGAGGCTGACTTAGGCTATGAGCAGTTCTTC
>.|.|TRBV18|TRBJ1-1
CASSPGGTNTEAFF
TGTGCCAGCTCACCAGGAGGAACGAACACTGAAGCTTTCTTT
>.|.|TRBV7-6|TRBJ2-7
CASSLQGYDEQYF
TGTGCCAGCAGCTTACAGGGGTATGACGAGCAGTACTTC
>.|TRBD1|TRBV9|TRBJ1-2
CASSDQGGRYGYTF
TGTGCCAGCAGCGATCAGGGGGGTCGCTATGGCTACACCTTC
>.|.|TRBV7-2|TRBJ2-3
CASSSSTDTQYF
TGTGCCAGCAGCTCTAGCACAGATACGCAGTATTTT
>.|TRBD1|TRBV7-7|TRBJ2-2
CASSSPGQVNTGELFF
TGTGCCAGCAGCTCACCGGGACAGGTGAACACCGGGGAGCTGTTTTTT
>.|.|TRBV19|TRBJ2-1
CASSMRAKGGSYNEQFF
TGTGCCAGTAGTATGAGGGCCAAGGGGGGCTCCTACAATGAGCAGTTCTTC